This record looks at one TCR beta chain sequence and its context. TCRdb keeps only in-frame clones here, not all; method: immunoSEQ multiplex PCR. The sample lists about 94,000 clones; approximately 90% were seen once. The data originate from a study of control samples from healthy donors and cancer patients. Trimming took 1 base from V and 2 from J, leaving 8 bases between them. From germline, CDR1 is SQVTM and CDR2 ANQGSEA. This CDR3 comprises 13 residues. The chain employs TRBV29-1 and TRBJ1-2, with TRBD1 as a possible D gene (5 bases). The receptor comes from a woman between 18 and 30 years old in good health. The specimen sequenced was blood. Written as DNA, the CDR3 is TGCAGCGTTGAAGGACAGACCAACTATGGCTACACCTTC. It is translated as CSVEGQTNYGYTF.